This T cell receptor beta chain was retrieved from a study of beta chain features in type 1 diabetes. Whole-study results and caveats: HLA effects on TCRB rearrangement stayed unresolved here. Type 1 diabetes patients had TCRB CDR3s that were shorter (moderately but significantly so) in all four CD4+ subsets.

Reverse transcribing all isolated RNA meant expressed TCRB transcripts were sequenced. TCRdb's copy holds only in-frame clones and misses some; the assay was immunoSEQ multiplex PCR. This sample has roughly 290,000 clones, with about 15% found just once. A single heparinised blood sample, averaging roughly 110 mL, was obtained per donor. Stem cell-like memory, regulatory, central memory and naive CD4+ cells were sorted via CD45RO/CCR7/CD25/CD127/CD95/CD27. In the case of this clone: Its antigen is still unknown.

The receptor comes from a young man with type 1 diabetes. What was sequenced was naive CD4+ T cells from blood.

CDR3 bases: TGTGCCAGCAGTTTACCCCCTCATCAGCCCCAGCATTTT. Protein: CASSLPPHQPQHF. This chain joins TRBV28 and TRBJ1-5; D uncertain. Looked up from germline, CDR1 is MDHEN and CDR2 is SYDVKM. The CDR3 totals 13 residues. Trimming left V 2 bases short and J 5 bases short, with 7 bases between.